This T cell receptor beta chain derives from a study of shared clonotypes between healthy human individuals. The CDR3 sequence is 14 residues long. Germline lookup yields CDR1 SEHNR and CDR2 FQNEAQ (reference sequence). V lost 5 bases and J lost 4, with 14 bases in between. CD45RO-negative, CCR7-positively selected cells formed the naive CD8 fraction, excluding terminally differentiated effector memory CD45RA+ cells. Generated by immunoSEQ multiplex PCR, the TCRdb table keeps only in-frame clones and is missing some. There are hundreds of thousands of clones in the sample; about 97% occur only once, and under 0.3% lies in the top ten. This clone was counted between two and nine times.

The sample consisted of naive CD8+ T cells sorted from blood. The chain is built from TRBV7-9 and TRBJ1-2, with no clear D. The sequence was collected from a man aged 25-40 years in good health. CDR3 amino acids: CASSPLGGIYGYTF. The CDR3 DNA follows: TGTGCCAGCAGCCCATTGGGAGGGATCTATGGCTACACCTTC.